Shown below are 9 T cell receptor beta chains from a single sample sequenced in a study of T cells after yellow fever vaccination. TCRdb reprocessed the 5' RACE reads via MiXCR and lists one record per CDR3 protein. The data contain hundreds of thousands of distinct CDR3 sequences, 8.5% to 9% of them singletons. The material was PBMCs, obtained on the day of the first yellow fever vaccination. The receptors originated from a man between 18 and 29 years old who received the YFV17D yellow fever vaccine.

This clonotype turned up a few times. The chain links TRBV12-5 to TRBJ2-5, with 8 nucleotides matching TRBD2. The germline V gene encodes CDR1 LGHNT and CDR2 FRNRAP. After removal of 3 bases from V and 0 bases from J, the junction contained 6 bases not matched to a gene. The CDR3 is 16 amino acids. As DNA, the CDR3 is TGTGCTAGTGGTTTCATGGTAGCGGGGAACCAAGAGACCCAGTACTTC. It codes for CASGFMVAGNQETQYF.

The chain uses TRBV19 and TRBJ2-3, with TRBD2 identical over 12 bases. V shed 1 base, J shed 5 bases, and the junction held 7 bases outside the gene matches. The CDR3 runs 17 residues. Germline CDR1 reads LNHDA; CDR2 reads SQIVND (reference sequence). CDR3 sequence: CASSIVLAGGPGDTQYF. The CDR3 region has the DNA TGTGCCAGTAGTATAGTTCTAGCGGGGGGGCCTGGAGATACGCAGTATTTT.

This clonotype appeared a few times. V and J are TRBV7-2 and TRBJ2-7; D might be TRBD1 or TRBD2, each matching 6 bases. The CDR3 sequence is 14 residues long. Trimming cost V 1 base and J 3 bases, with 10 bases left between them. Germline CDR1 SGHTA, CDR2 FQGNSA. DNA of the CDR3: TGTGCCAGCAGCTTAGAGGGGGGTTTCTACGAGCAGTACTTC. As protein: CASSLEGGFYEQYF.

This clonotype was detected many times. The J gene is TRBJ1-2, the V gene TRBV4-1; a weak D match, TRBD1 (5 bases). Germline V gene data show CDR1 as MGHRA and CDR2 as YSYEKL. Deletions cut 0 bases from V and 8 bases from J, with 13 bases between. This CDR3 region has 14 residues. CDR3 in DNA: TGCGCCAGCAGCCAAGATGCCCTTCGGGGCGGCTACACCTTC. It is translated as CASSQDALRGGYTF.

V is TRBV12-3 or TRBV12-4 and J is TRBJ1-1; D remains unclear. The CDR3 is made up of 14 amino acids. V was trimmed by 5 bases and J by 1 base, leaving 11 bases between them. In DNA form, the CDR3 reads TGTGCCAGCAGTGCATACGCGGGGAACACTGAAGCTTTCTTT. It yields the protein CASSAYAGNTEAFF.

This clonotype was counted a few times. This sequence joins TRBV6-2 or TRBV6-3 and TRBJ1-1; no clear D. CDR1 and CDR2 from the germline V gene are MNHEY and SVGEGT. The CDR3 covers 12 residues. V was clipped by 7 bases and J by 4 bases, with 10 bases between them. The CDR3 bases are TGTGCCAGCAATGGGTTTGGCACTGAAGCTTTCTTT. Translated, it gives CASNGFGTEAFF.

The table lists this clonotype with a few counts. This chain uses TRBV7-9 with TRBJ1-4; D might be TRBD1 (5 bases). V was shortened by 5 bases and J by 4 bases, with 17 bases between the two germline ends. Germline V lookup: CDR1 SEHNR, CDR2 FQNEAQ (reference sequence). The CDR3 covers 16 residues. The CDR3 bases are TGTGCCAGCAGCCCCGGGTCGGAGGGGCGTAATGAAAAACTGTTTTTT. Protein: CASSPGSEGRNEKLFF.

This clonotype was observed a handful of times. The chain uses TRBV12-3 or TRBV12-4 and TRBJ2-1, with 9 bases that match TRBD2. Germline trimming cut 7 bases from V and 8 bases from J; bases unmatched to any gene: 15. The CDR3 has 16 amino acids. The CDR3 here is CASTSRVSRGGYEQFF. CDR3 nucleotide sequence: TGTGCCAGCACCTCAAGAGTGTCGCGGGGGGGCTATGAGCAGTTCTTC.

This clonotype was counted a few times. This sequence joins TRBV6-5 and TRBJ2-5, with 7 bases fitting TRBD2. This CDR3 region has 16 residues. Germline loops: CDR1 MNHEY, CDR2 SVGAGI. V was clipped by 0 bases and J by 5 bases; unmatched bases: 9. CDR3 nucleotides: TGTGCCAGCAGTTACTCGATTTGGGGGGGGATGGAGACCCAGTACTTC. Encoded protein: CASSYSIWGGMETQYF.